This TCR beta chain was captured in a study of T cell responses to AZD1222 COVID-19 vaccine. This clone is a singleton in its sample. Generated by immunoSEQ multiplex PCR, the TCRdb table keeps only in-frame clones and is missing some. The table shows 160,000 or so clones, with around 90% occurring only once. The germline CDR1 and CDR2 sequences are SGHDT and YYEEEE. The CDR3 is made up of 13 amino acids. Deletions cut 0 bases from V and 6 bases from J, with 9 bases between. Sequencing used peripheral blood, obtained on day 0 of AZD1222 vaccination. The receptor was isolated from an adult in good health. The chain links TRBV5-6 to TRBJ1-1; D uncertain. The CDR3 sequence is CASSLGRRPEAFF. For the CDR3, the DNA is TGTGCCAGCAGCTTGGGACGGCGGCCTGAAGCTTTCTTT.